These 7 T cell receptor beta chains share one sample of origin, sequenced in a study of cytomegalovirus exposure and HLA in healthy donors. Primers included in the PCR were 60 Vbeta and 13 Jbeta primers. The repertoire was sequenced with immunoSEQ multiplex PCR; TCRdb's copy has only in-frame clones and lacks some. Seen here are about 270,000 clones, roughly 90% observed once, and the top ten hold approximately 4.3%. What was sequenced was PBMCs. The receptors were gathered from a man aged 40-50 years in good health and CMV-seropositive.

V usage is TRBV6-5 and J usage is TRBJ2-7, with D possibly matching TRBD1 (6 bases). Deletions cut 6 bases from V and 1 base from J, with 16 bases between. The CDR3 covers 15 residues. Germline CDR1 MNHEY, CDR2 SVGAGI. CDR3: CASRVPGQQSYEQYF. In DNA form, the CDR3 reads TGTGCCAGCAGGGTTCCGGGACAACAATCCTACGAGCAGTACTTC.

The chain links TRBV5-8 to TRBJ1-5, with D perhaps TRBD1 (5 bases). Germline V gives CDR1 SGHTS, CDR2 YDEGEE. The CDR3 is 16 amino acids. Trimming stripped 0 bases from V and 2 bases from J, with 12 bases between. The CDR3, as DNA: TGTGCCAGCAGCTTGGGGGACTATAGGGGCAATCAGCCCCAGCATTTT. It encodes CASSLGDYRGNQPQHF.

J is TRBJ2-3 and V is TRBV5-1, with D hard to call. CDR1 and CDR2 (germline): SGHRS, YFSETQ. This CDR3 is built from 14 residues. The V gene lost 7 bases and the J gene lost 0 bases, with 12 bases spanning the gap. The CDR3: CASVPSTSTDTQYF. CDR3 coding DNA: TGCGCCAGCGTCCCCTCCACTAGCACAGATACGCAGTATTTT.

V and J are TRBV29-1 and TRBJ1-1, with no clear D. The germline V and J ends were trimmed by 6 bases and 6 bases, with 11 bases remaining between them. CDR3 length: 11 residues. Germline V gene sequence: CDR1 SQVTM, CDR2 ANQGSEA. The CDR3 nucleotides read TGCAGCGTGGAATGGAGTTCTGAAGCTTTCTTT. It codes for CSVEWSSEAFF.

The V gene is TRBV2, the J gene TRBJ1-4, with a possible D match to TRBD1 (6 bases). This CDR3 spans 15 amino acids. Trimming took off 6 bases at V and 8 bases at J, with 19 bases between the two ends. Germline V gene lookup returns CDR1 SNHLY and CDR2 FYNNEI. CDR3 sequence reads: CASSPGKTGREKLFF. The DNA for the CDR3 is TGTGCCAGCAGCCCGGGGAAGACAGGCAGGGAAAAACTGTTTTTT.

The V call is TRBV9, the J call TRBJ2-3; 9 nucleotides align to TRBD2. Germline V gives CDR1 SGDLS, CDR2 YYNGEE. V gave up 3 bases and J gave up 2 bases; unmatched junction bases: 7. The CDR3 contains 16 residues. The CDR3 DNA reads TGTGCCAGCAGCGCCCAATTAGCGGGAGCCACAGATACGCAGTATTTT. This gives the protein CASSAQLAGATDTQYF.

The J gene is TRBJ2-1, the V gene TRBV6-5; 7 bases match TRBD2. With 6 bases clipped from V and 1 base from J, the junction kept 6 bases outside the gene matches. CDR1 is MNHEY, CDR2 SVGAGI, per germline. This CDR3 spans 15 amino acids. The CDR3 loop is CASSPVGGSYNEQFF. The CDR3 DNA reads TGTGCCAGCAGCCCCGTCGGGGGGTCCTACAATGAGCAGTTCTTC.